This entry lists 16 T cell receptor beta chains sequenced from one sample in a study of blood T cell repertoires in COVID-19. Libraries were prepared by immunoSEQ multiplex PCR; TCRdb keeps only in-frame clonotypes and omits some of them. This table holds about 40,000 clones, approximately 91% found once. The specimen sequenced was peripheral blood. The receptor set was obtained from a man in his sixties with active COVID-19.

The chain couples TRBV9 to TRBJ1-1, with 7 bases lining up with TRBD1. The germline V gene encodes CDR1 SGDLS and CDR2 YYNGEE. Trimming cost V 0 bases and J 0 bases; bases outside gene matches: 2. The CDR3 sequence is 15 residues long. The CDR3 DNA reads TGTGCCAGCAGCGTAGCCGACAGGGTGAACACTGAAGCTTTCTTT. Translation: CASSVADRVNTEAFF.

V is TRBV18 and J is TRBJ1-1; 7 bases align to TRBD1. This CDR3 contains 13 residues. Germline V gives CDR1 KGHSH, CDR2 LQKENI. V shed 4 bases and J 11 bases; nucleotides not matched to a gene: 10. The CDR3: CASSHDRVRSAFF. As DNA, the CDR3 is TGTGCCAGCTCACACGACAGGGTACGAAGCGCTTTCTTT. The full variable domain, its missing parts supplied by reference TRBV18 and TRBJ1-1, is NAGVMQNPRHLVRRRGQEARLRCSPMKGHSHVYWYRQLPEEGLKFMVYLQKENIIDESGMPKERFSAEFPKEGPSILRIQQVVRGDSAAYFCASSHDRVRSAFFGQGTRLTVV.

This chain links TRBV19 with TRBJ2-7, with TRBD1 as a possible D gene (5 bases). The CDR3 contains 14 residues. V was pared by 8 bases and J by 0 bases, with 14 bases between. Looked up from germline, CDR1 is LNHDA and CDR2 is SQIVND (reference sequence). CDR3 in amino acids: CASPTDGHSYEQYF. As DNA, the CDR3 is TGTGCCAGTCCAACCGACGGACACTCCTACGAGCAGTACTTC.

The V gene is TRBV27, the J gene TRBJ2-3; 13 bases fit TRBD2. Losses at the gene ends were 3 bases for V and 8 bases for J; bases not matched to a gene: 14. Germline V gene sequence: CDR1 MNHEY, CDR2 SMNVEV (reference sequence). The CDR3 is 18 amino acids. The CDR3 loop is CASSFLSRTSGRSGTQYF. The CDR3 DNA follows: TGTGCCAGCAGTTTCCTCAGCCGGACTAGCGGGAGAAGCGGTACGCAGTATTTT.

The chain carries TRBV7-3 and TRBJ2-1; 9 bases align to TRBD1. This CDR3 is built from 15 residues. Trimming took 4 bases from V and 7 from J; bases not matched to a gene: 8. Germline CDR1 reads SGHTA; CDR2 reads FQGTGA. DNA of the CDR3: TGTGCCAGCAGCTCACCGGGACAGGGACGGAATGAGCAGTTCTTC. Its protein is CASSSPGQGRNEQFF.

The chain recombines TRBV5-4 with TRBJ2-1, with 10 bases that match TRBD2. Trimming at V came to 4 bases and at J to 5 bases, leaving 9 bases not matched to a gene. This CDR3 has 16 amino acids. Germline CDR1 SGHNT, CDR2 YYREEE (reference sequence). CDR3 amino acids: CASSNPTSGPDNEQFF. In DNA form, the CDR3 reads TGTGCCAGCAGCAACCCGACTAGCGGGCCTGACAATGAGCAGTTCTTC.

The chain is built from TRBV3-1 (or the pseudogene TRBV3-2) and TRBJ2-1; D ambiguous. The V end was cut by 0 bases, the J end by 10 bases, with 10 bases between. This CDR3 is built from 13 residues. The germline CDR1 and CDR2 sequences are LGHDT and YNNKEL (reference sequence). Written as DNA, the CDR3 is TGTGCCAGCAGCCAAGATTGGGCTATCGAGCAGTTCTTC. The encoded protein is CASSQDWAIEQFF.

The chain carries TRBV7-9 and TRBJ2-3; a possible D gene is TRBD2 (5 bases). The CDR3 contains 17 residues. CDR1 and CDR2 (germline): SEHNR, FQNEAQ (reference sequence). V gave up 1 base and J gave up 3 bases, with 17 bases separating them. CDR3 in amino acids: CASSLEAAWERTDTQYF. DNA for the CDR3: TGTGCCAGCAGCTTAGAGGCTGCGTGGGAGCGGACAGATACGCAGTATTTT. The whole variable domain, remainder taken from reference TRBV7-9 and TRBJ2-3, is DTGVSQNPRHKITKRGQNVTFRCDPISEHNRLYWYRQTLGQGPEFLTYFQNEAQLEKSRLLSDRFSAERPKGSFSTLEIQRTEQGDSAMYLCASSLEAAWERTDTQYFGPGTRLTVL.

The rearrangement joins TRBV7-2 to TRBJ2-2, with TRBD1 matching over 7 bases. Losses at the gene ends were 4 bases for V and 7 bases for J; bases not matched to a gene: 9. CDR1 is SGHTA and CDR2 is FQGNSA in the germline V gene. The CDR3 is made up of 15 amino acids. CDR3 amino acids: CASSYRRGQVGELFF. In DNA form, the CDR3 reads TGTGCCAGCAGCTACCGACGAGGACAGGTCGGGGAGCTGTTTTTT.

In DNA form, the CDR3 reads TGTGCTAGTGGTTTGCCAGGGGGGCTAGCGGGAGCCAAAAACATTCAGTACTTC. The encoded protein is CASGLPGGLAGAKNIQYF. The V and J genes are TRBV12-5 and TRBJ2-4, with D maybe TRBD2 (8 bases). V was cut by 2 bases and J by 0 bases, with 17 bases left in between. CDR3 size: 18 residues. CDR1 LGHNT and CDR2 FRNRAP come from the germline V gene.

The chain employs TRBV28 and TRBJ1-6; D call uncertain. The germline gives CDR1 MDHEN, CDR2 SYDVKM. The CDR3 runs 14 residues. Trimming removed 7 bases at V and 0 bases at J, with 7 bases between. The CDR3 DNA reads as TGTGCCAGCATCGAGAGCTCCTATAATTCACCCCTCCACTTT. This translates into CASIESSYNSPLHF.

The J gene is TRBJ2-1, the V gene TRBV3-1 (or the pseudogene TRBV3-2), with 12 bases identical to TRBD2. The V and J ends lost 2 bases and 4 bases, in that order; junction bases with no gene match: 6. The CDR3 extends over 17 amino acids. CDR1 is LGHDT and CDR2 is YNNKEL in the germline V gene (reference sequence). In DNA form, the CDR3 reads TGTGCCAGCAGCCAACTAGCGGGAGGGCCAAGATACAATGAGCAGTTCTTC. Encoded protein: CASSQLAGGPRYNEQFF.

The CDR3 DNA reads as TGCGCCAGCAGCCCGCCGGTGATGAGGACTAATGAAAAACTGTTTTTT. It yields the protein CASSPPVMRTNEKLFF. The chain employs TRBV4-1 and TRBJ1-4; D unresolved. Per the germline V gene, CDR1 is MGHRA and CDR2 is YSYEKL. Deletions cut 4 bases from V and 2 bases from J, with 14 bases between. The CDR3 has 16 amino acids.

To note about this clone: An end of the junction does not agree with germline; a read error may underlie this. The chain employs TRBV5-1 and TRBJ2-6, with a weak D call TRBD1 (6 bases). Germline V gives CDR1 SGHRS, CDR2 YFSETQ. The CDR3 is 15 amino acids. CDR3 residues: CASRGTLSGANVLTF. The DNA of the CDR3 is TGCGCTAGCAGGGGCACTCTCTCTGGGGCCAACGTCCTGACTTTC.

The chain recombines TRBV7-9 with TRBJ1-1; 10 nucleotides agree with TRBD1. The CDR3 loop spans 14 amino acids. V lost 4 bases to trimming and J lost 10 bases; unmatched junction nucleotides: 9. Germline V lookup: CDR1 SEHNR, CDR2 FQNEAQ (reference sequence). The CDR3 region has the DNA TGTGCCAGCAGCTCACCGGGACAGGGGCTTGGAGCTTTCTTT. This gives the protein CASSSPGQGLGAFF.

The J gene is TRBJ1-2, the V gene TRBV2; D remains ambiguous. The V gene's germline CDR1 is SNHLY and CDR2 FYNNEI. V lost 1 base to trimming and J lost 4 bases, with 7 bases between them. The CDR3 consists of 13 residues. The CDR3 sequence is CASSEGAAYGYTF. CDR3 coding DNA: TGTGCCAGCAGTGAAGGGGCAGCCTATGGCTACACCTTC. Complete variable domain (other parts from reference TRBV2 and TRBJ1-2): EPEVTQTPSHQVTQMGQEVILRCVPISNHLYFYWYRQILGQKVEFLVSFYNNEISEKSEIFDDQFSVERPDGSNFTLKIRSTKLEDSAMYFCASSEGAAYGYTFGSGTRLTVV.